This T cell receptor beta chain was documented in a study of siplizumab effects on memory and regulatory T cells. As for this clone: Its target is unknown.

Sequenced by immunoSEQ multiplex PCR; TCRdb stores in-frame clones only, minus some. This sample yields approximately 60,000 clones, of which around three quarters are seen a single time; over 0.4% belongs to the top ten. This CDR3 is 14 amino acids long. Per the germline V gene, CDR1 is ENHRY and CDR2 is SYGVKD. V was clipped by 6 bases and J by 5 bases; unmatched bases: 6. The study's findings and limits: Alloreactive sequences tracing back to unstimulated CD4+ memory cells were significantly reduced by siplizumab.

This sequence joins TRBV10-3 and TRBJ2-1; 8 nucleotides match TRBD1. Sequencing used memory CD4+ T cells sorted from blood. The origin of this receptor is a human donor in good health. CDR3 amino acids: CAIRPGTGDNEQFF. The CDR3 DNA reads as TGTGCCATCAGGCCCGGGACAGGAGACAATGAGCAGTTCTTC.